A single T cell receptor beta chain is shown here with its context. Its antigen is not yet known. The record has no base qualities; no much larger clone is one base away. V loses 4 bases, J loses 0 bases, and the germline ends lie 21 bases apart. Taken from cysteine to phenylalanine, the CDR3 has 18 residues. The entry retains the CDR3 DNA only, 54 bases that are in frame from base 1. CDR1 and CDR2, per the germline V gene, are ENHRY and SYGVKD. The data are from a study of beta chain features in type 1 diabetes (dated by TCRdb to about 2018). About the investigation overall: Patients and healthy donors did not differ in mean age, gender distribution, total cell number or subset yield. Naive and central memory subsets were obtained from all 28 donors, but regulatory and stem cell-like memory subsets were isolated from only 8 patients and roughly 8 healthy donors. A total of 100 million to 110 million sorted cells were examined across all samples, and a strong correlation was observed between cell number per subset and RNA yield. The study compared the TCRB repertoires of sorted circulating CD4+ T cell subsets in recently diagnosed type 1 diabetes patients with those in matched healthy donors.

From each donor, a single peripheral blood sample of about 100 mL on average was drawn into heparinised tubes. A BD FACSAria II was used to sort naive, central memory, regulatory and stem cell-like memory CD4+ T cells with a panel that included CD45RO, CCR7, CD25, CD127, CD95 and CD27. All sorted populations exceeded 95% purity. PBMCs were isolated right away by Lymphoprep density gradient centrifugation and were stained directly, without culture. So that batch effects would be minimized, each experiment stained and sorted samples in pairs, pairing one healthy donor with one patient. The paper as a whole reports these results and caveats: Type 1 diabetes patients showed a moderate but significant shortening of TCRB CDR3 length in all four CD4+ subsets. At VDJ recombination sites, type 1 diabetes patients had fewer insertions and more deleted nucleotides, which implies abnormalities in thymic rearrangement. Naive, central memory and regulatory TCRB repertoires appeared to be more alike among patients than among healthy donors. Shorter templates might have been favored by PCR, but patient and control samples were amplified and corrected together, so both groups would have been affected equally by any skew. Because the HLA sub-analyses included only small numbers of individuals, any influence of HLA type on TCRB rearrangement was left unresolved. Sequencing cDNA rather than genomic DNA could over-represent highly expressing activated cells, although activation and CD3 levels did not differ between groups.

All of the isolated RNA was reverse transcribed with the High Capacity cDNA Reverse Transcription Kit, so expressed TCRB transcripts were sequenced. Deep immunoSEQ sequencing was performed on naive, central memory and regulatory T cell samples, with an average of approximately 3.9 million total reads per sample. Sorted cells were lysed in RLT buffer, and RNA was extracted using DNase-treated RNeasy Micro or Mini kits according to cell number. Each cell subset was processed on its own to prevent cross-contamination, while patient and healthy donor samples were processed together. TCRB sequences were amplified from cDNA with the immunoSEQ multiplex PCR, producing 87-bp fragments spanning the CDR3 region. The amplicons were sequenced using the Illumina HiSeq platform. As for how the authors treated the data: Synthetic template baselines were used to correct PCR bias computationally, reads within Hamming distance 2 were collapsed, and singletons that could not be merged were discarded. Reads were aligned against IMGT so that V, D and J genes, CDR3 length and insertions or deletions at six rearrangement sites could be assigned. Within each subset, clonotype counts were normalized to sorted cell number, after which true diversity and Gini coefficients were computed with the tcR R package. The overlap coefficient, calculated on TCRB nucleotide sequences, was used to quantify repertoire sharing. Not all clones reach the TCRdb copy of this immuneACCESS table, which keeps in-frame sequences only. Checked studies attribute under half of the gap to unresolved V genes and leave the rest unexplained. The V and J calls and clone size come from that table; D and trimming were worked out from the DNA. The sample table shows more than 95,000 clones, and around 30% are seen once. Under 0.55% of the sample rests with the top ten.

The sample was central memory CD4+ T cells from blood. The sequence was obtained from a woman younger than 30 with type 1 diabetes. The rearranged chain carries TRBV10-3 and TRBJ1-2; the D gene is not confidently resolved. The encoded CDR3 is CAISGRSLSELPNYGYTF. At the DNA level, the sequence is TGTGCCATCAGTGGGAGAAGCTTGTCAGAGCTGCCTAACTATGGCTACACCTTC.